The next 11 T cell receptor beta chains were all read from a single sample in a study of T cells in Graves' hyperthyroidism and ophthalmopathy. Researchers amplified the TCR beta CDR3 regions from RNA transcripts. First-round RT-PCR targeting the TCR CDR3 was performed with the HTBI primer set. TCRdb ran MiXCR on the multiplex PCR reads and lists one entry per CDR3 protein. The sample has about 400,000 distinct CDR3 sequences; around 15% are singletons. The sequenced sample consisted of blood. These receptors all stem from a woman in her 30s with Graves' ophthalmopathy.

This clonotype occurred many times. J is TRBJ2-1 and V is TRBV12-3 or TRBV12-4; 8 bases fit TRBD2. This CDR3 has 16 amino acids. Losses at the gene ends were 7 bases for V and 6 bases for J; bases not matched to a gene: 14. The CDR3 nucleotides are TGTGCCAGCACCGGCGGGGGGTCCAGTTCCCGCAATGAGCAGTTCTTC. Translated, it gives CASTGGGSSSRNEQFF.

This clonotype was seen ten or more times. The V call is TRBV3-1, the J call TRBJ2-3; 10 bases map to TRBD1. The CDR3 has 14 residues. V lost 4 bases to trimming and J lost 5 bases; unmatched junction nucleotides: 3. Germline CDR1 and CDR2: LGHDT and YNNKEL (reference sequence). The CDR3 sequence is CASSRQGARDTQYF. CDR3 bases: TGTGCCAGCAGCCGACAGGGGGCACGAGATACGCAGTATTTT.

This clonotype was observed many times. The CDR3 spells CASSQEWQGTEAFF. In DNA, the CDR3 is TGCGCCAGCAGCCAAGAGTGGCAGGGCACTGAAGCTTTCTTT. V is TRBV4-1 and J is TRBJ1-1; a possible D gene is TRBD1 (5 bases). Trimming left V 0 bases short and J 4 bases short, with 9 bases between. The CDR3 runs 14 residues. In germline, CDR1 is MGHRA, CDR2 YSYEKL.

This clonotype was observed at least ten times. CDR3 sequence (DNA): TGTGCCAGCAGGGACAAATCCGGGACTAGTCGGAATGAGCAGTTCTTC. Protein product: CASRDKSGTSRNEQFF. The V gene is TRBV6-1, the J gene TRBJ2-1; TRBD2 agrees at 8 bases. The V gene's germline CDR1 is MNHNS and CDR2 SASEGT. The CDR3 runs to 16 residues. V gave up 6 bases and J gave up 7 bases; unmatched junction bases: 14.

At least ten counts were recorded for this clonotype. CDR3 nucleotides: TGTGCCAGCAGTTACCTAGGACAGGGGTACGAGCAGTACTTC. It yields the protein CASSYLGQGYEQYF. The chain employs TRBV6-5 and TRBJ2-7; 9 nucleotides agree with TRBD1. Looked up from germline, CDR1 is MNHEY and CDR2 is SVGAGI. This CDR3 comprises 14 residues. Trimming cost V 2 bases and J 4 bases; bases outside gene matches: 3.

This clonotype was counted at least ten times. For the CDR3, the DNA is TGCAGTGCTAGAGATGGAAGGGGGCACTACGAGCAGTACTTC. Translation gives CSARDGRGHYEQYF. The V gene is TRBV20-1, the J gene TRBJ2-7; 7 nucleotides line up with TRBD1. J was trimmed by 3 bases and V by 0 bases; bases with no gene match: 5. The germline V gene encodes CDR1 DFQATT and CDR2 SNEGSKA (reference sequence). There are 14 residues in the CDR3.

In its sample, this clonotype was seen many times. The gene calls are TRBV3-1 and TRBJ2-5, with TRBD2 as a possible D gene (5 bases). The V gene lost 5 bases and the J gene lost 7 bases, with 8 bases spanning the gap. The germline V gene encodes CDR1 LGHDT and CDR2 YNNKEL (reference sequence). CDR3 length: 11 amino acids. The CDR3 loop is CASSFAGTQYF. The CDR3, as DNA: TGTGCCAGCAGCTTCGCGGGGACCCAGTACTTC.

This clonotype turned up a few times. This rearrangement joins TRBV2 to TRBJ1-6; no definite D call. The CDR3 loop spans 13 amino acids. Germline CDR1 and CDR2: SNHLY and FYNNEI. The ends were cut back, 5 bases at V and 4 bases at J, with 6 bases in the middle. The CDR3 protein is CASSREYNSPLHF. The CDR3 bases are TGTGCCAGCAGTCGTGAATATAATTCACCCCTCCACTTT.

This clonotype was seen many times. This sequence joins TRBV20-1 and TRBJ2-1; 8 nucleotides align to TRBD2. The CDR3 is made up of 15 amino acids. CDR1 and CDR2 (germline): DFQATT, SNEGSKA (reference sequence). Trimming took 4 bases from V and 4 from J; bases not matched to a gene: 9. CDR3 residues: CSAIWFSGAYNEQFF. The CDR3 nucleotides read TGCAGTGCTATTTGGTTTAGCGGGGCTTACAATGAGCAGTTCTTC.

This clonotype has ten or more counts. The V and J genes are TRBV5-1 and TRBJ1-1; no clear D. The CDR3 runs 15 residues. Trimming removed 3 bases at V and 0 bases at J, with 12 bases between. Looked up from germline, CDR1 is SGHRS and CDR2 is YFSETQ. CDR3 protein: CASSSATQVNTEAFF. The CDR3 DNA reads TGCGCCAGCAGCTCTGCCACCCAAGTGAACACTGAAGCTTTCTTT.

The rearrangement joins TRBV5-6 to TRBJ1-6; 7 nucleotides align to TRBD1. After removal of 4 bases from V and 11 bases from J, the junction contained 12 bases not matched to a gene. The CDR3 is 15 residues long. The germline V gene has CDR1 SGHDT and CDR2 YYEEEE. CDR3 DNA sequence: TGTGCCAGCAGCAGGGGGCTAGCGAATTTCACACCCCTCCACTTT. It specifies CASSRGLANFTPLHF.